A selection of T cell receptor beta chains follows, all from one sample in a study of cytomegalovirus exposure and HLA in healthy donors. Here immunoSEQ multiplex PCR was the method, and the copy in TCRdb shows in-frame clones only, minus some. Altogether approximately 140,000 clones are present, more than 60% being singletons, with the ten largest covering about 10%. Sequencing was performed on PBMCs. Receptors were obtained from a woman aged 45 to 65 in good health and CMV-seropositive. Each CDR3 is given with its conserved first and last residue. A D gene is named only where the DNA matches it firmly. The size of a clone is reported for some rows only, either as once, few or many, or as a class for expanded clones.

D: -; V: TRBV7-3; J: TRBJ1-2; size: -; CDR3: CASSLTGGEGYTF; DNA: TGTGCCAGCAGCTTAACCGGGGGAGAGGGCTACACCTTC
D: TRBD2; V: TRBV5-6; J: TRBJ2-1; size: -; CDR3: CASSIIAGGGNEQFF; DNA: TGTGCCAGCAGCATTATAGCGGGGGGCGGCAATGAGCAGTTCTTC
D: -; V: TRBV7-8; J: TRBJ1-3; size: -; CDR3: CASSLESRGTVLGNTIYF; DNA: TGTGCCAGCAGCTTAGAAAGTCGTGGGACTGTCCTCGGAAACACCATATATTTT
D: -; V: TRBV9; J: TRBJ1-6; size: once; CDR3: CASSSSYQTGTNSPLHF; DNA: TGTGCCAGCAGCTCGAGCTACCAGACAGGTACTAATTCACCCCTCCACTTT
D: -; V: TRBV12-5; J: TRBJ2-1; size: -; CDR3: CASGLTVGGPRDNEQFF; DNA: TGTGCTAGTGGTCTCACTGTTGGGGGCCCCCGCGACAATGAGCAGTTCTTC
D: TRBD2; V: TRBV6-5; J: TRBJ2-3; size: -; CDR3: CATLAGTSTDTQYF; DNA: TGTGCCACATTAGCGGGGACCAGCACAGATACGCAGTATTTT
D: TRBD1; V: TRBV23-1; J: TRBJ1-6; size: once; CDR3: CASSQYRDSYNSPLHF; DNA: TGCGCCAGCAGTCAATACCGGGACAGCTATAATTCACCCCTCCACTTT
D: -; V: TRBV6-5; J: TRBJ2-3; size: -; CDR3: CASNGRGRTDTQYF; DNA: TGTGCCAGCAACGGGCGGGGGCGCACAGATACGCAGTATTTT
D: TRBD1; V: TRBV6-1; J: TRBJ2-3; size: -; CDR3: CATADRVSTDTQYF; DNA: TGTGCCACCGCGGACAGGGTGAGCACAGATACGCAGTATTTT
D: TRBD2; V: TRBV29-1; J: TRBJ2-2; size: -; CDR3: CSVLAGGDTGELFF; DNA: TGCAGCGTTCTAGCGGGGGGCGACACCGGGGAGCTGTTTTTT
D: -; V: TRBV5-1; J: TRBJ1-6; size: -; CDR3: CASSSRDNSPLHF; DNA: TGCGCCAGCAGCAGTCGCGATAATTCACCTCTCCACTTT
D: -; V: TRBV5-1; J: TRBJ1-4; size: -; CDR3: CASSQTATNEKLFF; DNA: TGCGCCAGCAGCCAGACAGCAACTAATGAAAAACTGTTTTTT